The rows below give T cell receptor beta chains drawn from one sample of a study of beta chain features in type 1 diabetes. The assay was immunoSEQ multiplex PCR, and TCRdb's table has in-frame clones only and misses some. Here the sample spans roughly 400,000 clones, around 10% being singletons. Sequenced material: central memory CD4+ T cells from blood. The receptors come from a man in his thirties or forties with type 1 diabetes. CDR3s include the opening cysteine and the closing phenylalanine or tryptophan. D genes are given only for firm matches. Clone size is given for some rows only: seen once, a few or many times, or a class if the clone is expanded.

D: TRBD1
size: NA
J: TRBJ1-4
V: TRBV9
CDR3: CASSSGQGFNEKLFF
DNA: TGTGCCAGCAGCTCCGGACAGGGCTTTAATGAAAAACTGTTTTTT

D: NA
size: few
J: TRBJ2-6
V: TRBV28
CDR3: CASSYSGAGANVLTF
DNA: TGTGCCAGCAGTTATTCGGGGGCCGGGGCCAACGTCCTGACTTTC

D: TRBD1
size: few
J: TRBJ1-1
V: TRBV7-2
CDR3: CASSSNRGQTEAFF
DNA: TGTGCCAGCAGCTCTAACAGGGGGCAGACTGAAGCTTTCTTT

D: NA
size: few
J: TRBJ2-3
V: TRBV29-1
CDR3: CSVMGERTDTQYF
DNA: TGCAGCGTGATGGGGGAGCGAACAGATACGCAGTATTTT

D: NA
size: many
J: TRBJ2-6
V: TRBV11-1
CDR3: CASGGGRGMSVLTF
DNA: TGTGCCAGCGGAGGTGGCCGGGGGATGAGCGTCCTGACTTTC

D: TRBD2
size: few
J: TRBJ2-2
V: TRBV4-1
CDR3: CASSPSGTRVGQGNTGELFF
DNA: TGCGCCAGCAGCCCATCCGGGACTAGGGTGGGGCAGGGGAACACCGGGGAGCTGTTTTTT

D: NA
size: NA
J: TRBJ1-4
V: TRBV28
CDR3: CATFQREEKLFF
DNA: TGTGCCACCTTCCAGCGGGAGGAAAAACTGTTTTTT

D: NA
size: many
J: TRBJ1-2
V: TRBV5-1
CDR3: CASSSDLGSGVSF
DNA: TGCGCCAGCAGCAGCGACCTAGGTTCAGGGGTCTCCTTC

D: NA
size: NA
J: TRBJ1-1
V: TRBV7-2
CDR3: CASSPGVRTEAFF
DNA: TGTGCCAGCAGCCCAGGGGTCCGCACTGAAGCTTTCTTT

D: NA
size: NA
J: TRBJ2-1
V: TRBV11-2
CDR3: CASSLGGVAEGSYNEQFF
DNA: TGTGCCAGCAGCTTAGGTGGGGTCGCGGAGGGCTCCTACAATGAGCAGTTCTTC

D: TRBD1
size: few
J: TRBJ2-7
V: TRBV27
CDR3: CASSHAGTGGYEQYF
DNA: TGTGCCAGCAGTCATGCCGGGACAGGGGGCTACGAGCAGTACTTC

D: TRBD1
size: few
J: TRBJ1-1
V: TRBV27
CDR3: CASSFTPQGGLSAFF
DNA: TGTGCCAGCAGTTTCACCCCCCAGGGGGGGCTCTCGGCTTTCTTT

D: TRBD2
size: NA
J: TRBJ2-3
V: TRBV4-3
CDR3: CASSQAGGTQYF
DNA: TGCGCCAGCAGCCAAGCCGGGGGGACGCAGTATTTT

D: NA
size: few
J: TRBJ2-7
V: TRBV28
CDR3: CASAIVADTYEQYF
DNA: TGTGCCAGCGCAATTGTCGCGGATACCTACGAGCAGTACTTC

D: NA
size: NA
J: TRBJ2-5
V: TRBV29-1
CDR3: CSAGRGQETQYF
DNA: TGCAGCGCCGGAAGGGGACAAGAGACCCAGTACTTC

D: TRBD2
size: NA
J: TRBJ2-1
V: TRBV6-5
CDR3: CASSYALARSYNEQFF
DNA: TGTGCCAGCAGTTACGCACTAGCGCGCTCCTACAATGAGCAGTTCTTC

D: NA
size: NA
J: TRBJ2-5
V: TRBV7-2
CDR3: CASSSGGSETQYF
DNA: TGTGCCAGCAGTTCAGGGGGGTCCGAGACCCAGTACTTC

D: TRBD2
size: few
J: TRBJ2-5
V: TRBV5-4
CDR3: CASSPSGGSKRETQYF
DNA: TGTGCCAGCAGCCCCTCCGGGGGGTCTAAGAGGGAGACCCAGTACTTC

D: NA
size: NA
J: TRBJ1-5
V: TRBV2
CDR3: CASTTTPGVGQPQHF
DNA: TGTGCCAGCACCACCACACCGGGGGTGGGTCAGCCCCAGCATTTT

D: NA
size: few
J: TRBJ1-5
V: TRBV6-6
CDR3: CASSPDGGWNQPQHF
DNA: TGTGCCAGCAGTCCCGACGGGGGGTGGAATCAGCCCCAGCATTTT